This TCR beta chain comes out of a study of HIV-infected patients and healthy controls (dated by TCRdb to 2013 to 2014). Background on the whole study: CD4 counts rose modestly but significantly in most of the 16 patients after three months of therapy, yet stayed below normal ranges. An undetectable viral load was attained by 11 of 16 patients by the second bleed and by all patients after a further year of therapy. Whether deep TCR repertoire sequencing of small blood samples from HIV patients could capture immune perturbation and reconstitution was tested in the study. Patients lacked overall T-cell lymphocytopenia, and total CDR3 counts per chain did not differ significantly from controls. CD8 counts did not change consistently during early therapy, while the CD4:CD8 ratio increased slightly. General findings and caveats noted by the study authors: The use of whole blood limited sequencing depth and precluded separation of the dynamics of distinct T-cell subpopulations. The study did not determine donor HLA types. Significantly different mean usage between HIV-infected patients and controls was observed for eight alpha and eight beta V genes. Slight age and sex profile differences between the study cohorts did not explain the observed diversity differences. Comparisons were complicated by unequal numbers of distinct sequences between patients and controls, and rare events from HIV-infected data were overweighted by size-matching. Alpha-beta chain pairing was not determined in the samples. Only sixteen HIV-infected individuals were processed, which the authors considered a major limit on how widely the findings apply. Alpha-chain CDR3s from MAIT cells appeared at high frequency in healthy controls but were severely depleted in HIV+ repertoires. Size-matched repertoire data did not replicate the apparent post-therapy recovery of the Gini index in HIV-infected patients. During therapy, a significant decrease in frequency was seen for HIV-associated CDR3s, whereas no significant change was found for CMV-associated CDR3s, although most of them became more frequent. HIV-infected repertoires showed significantly elevated mean Gini indices relative to controls, which possibly reflects oligoclonality. By Jaccard index and by the count of highly shared sequences, healthy controls shared more CDR3s between individuals than HIV+ patients did. Roughly threefold more distinct CDR3s and higher Shannon diversity were observed in healthy control repertoires than in untreated HIV+ repertoires.

At the junction V is shortened by 8 bases and J by 6 bases, with 17 bases in between. Sequences MNHEY (CDR1) and SVGAGI (CDR2) are obtained from the germline V gene. The CDR3 contains 13 residues, cysteine and phenylalanine counted. Only the CDR3 portion is preserved as DNA: 39 bases, with reading frame beginning at the first base. In its sample, this clonotype was seen many times. The target of this receptor is not known. No base quality information exists; no much larger clone differs at one position. Whole blood was used without cell fractionation, so all unsorted peripheral T cells were reflected in the repertoire. For RNA extraction, roughly 2.5 ml of peripheral blood was collected into Tempus tubes. HIV-infected adults who had not yet received antiretroviral therapy and were about to begin treatment were enrolled, with the first sixteen eligible patients processed. Patients with febrile or AIDS-related illness, tumors, hepatitis B or C coinfection, immunomodulatory therapy, recent vaccination or treatment interruptions were excluded from enrollment. The TURBO-DNase kit was used to remove leftover genomic DNA, and GLOBINclear was used to deplete globin mRNA. The study collected pretreatment blood from HIV-infected patients just before antiretroviral therapy was started.

SuperScript III was used to reverse transcribe 500 ng RNA with primers targeting the alpha and beta constant regions. Separate alpha and beta chain libraries were generated by chain-specific third strand synthesis with multiplexing indices. The protocol used a single primer pair to amplify all rearrangements within a chain, which avoided primer bias, and attached molecular barcodes to each cDNA molecule. T4 RNA Ligase 1 joined purified cDNA to a 5' RACE adapter that carried a random hexamer and the SP2 sequencing primer site. The authors primed second strand synthesis from the SP2 site with Phusion polymerase and used slow temperature ramps to favor optimal annealing. The 12-nucleotide barcode on each molecule comprised two random hexamer sequences, both introduced before amplification and concatenated. An amplification PCR of 20 to 25 cycles with P5s and P7 primers came after a short first PCR that had added P5 and P7 adapter elements plus a second index. Libraries received about 26 PCR cycles in total, were quantified on a Qubit, sized on a Bioanalyzer, and diluted to around 4 nM. Sequencing of the normalized libraries was done on an Illumina MiSeq using 2 x 250 paired-end kits. MinElute columns were the means by which the reverse transcription reactions were cleaned up, and the reactions were eluted into 9 to 10 ul Tris-Cl. Adapter ligations were incubated for roughly 25 hours at 16 degrees C and subsequently purified with AMPure XP beads at a 1:1 ratio. The published analysis was carried out like this. Demultiplexed FASTQ files were processed with a modified Decombinator by which V, J, insert and barcode information was output. Sequences sharing a barcode but differing from the dominant sequence were discarded as errors, and barcodes clustered at Levenshtein distance 3 were counted to estimate original cDNA molecules. The R packages ineq, vegan, igraph and RCytoscape were used for downstream analyses, with IMGT nomenclature and CDR3 definitions applied. V gene usage was calculated across distinct sequences, with every TCR tallied a single time to avoid skew from clonal expansion. Whenever two unique CDR3 amino acid sequences within a donor differed by a single Levenshtein edit, similarity networks linked them. Published HIV-specific CDR3s (92 alpha, roughly 700 beta) and CMV-specific CDR3s (around 12 alpha, roughly 250 beta) were compiled and searched for in the repertoires. It was shown by random subsampling to size-matched repertoires that the decreased diversity of patients was not caused by their lower sequence numbers. TCRdb handled the public reads itself, with Q25 trimming in fastp and clone calling in MiXCR, and kept productive beta chains. CDR3 protein sequences are deduplicated, and each keeps its most common genes and DNA. V and J calls and clone size were set by TCRdb, not the authors. Present in this sample are about 10,000 distinct CDR3 sequences, more than 9% of which were seen just once. The ten top clones hold more than 15% of the sample.

The chain couples TRBV6-5 to TRBJ2-7, with a weak D call of TRBD1 (5 bases match). This clonotype originated in an adult with HIV infection. Source: blood, taken before antiretroviral therapy. CDR3 sequence: CASQSDTKVEQYF. Here is the DNA: TGTGCCAGCCAATCGGACACGAAAGTCGAGCAGTACTTC.